A single sample gave rise to the 2 T cell receptor beta chains below, sequenced in a study of radiation and T cells in renal cell carcinoma. As to time point: blood 2 weeks post-SBRT. Indicated treatment: 15 Gy SBRT to primary tumor, nephrectomy 4 weeks later. Data came from immunoSEQ multiplex PCR; TCRdb stores just in-frame clones and leaves some out. The sample includes some 120,000 clones, around 85% of them seen just once. Sequenced material: blood, taken from a patient whose treatment included radiotherapy and nephrectomy. Receptor source: a man between 50 and 59 years old with renal cell carcinoma.

The chain links TRBV5-1 to TRBJ2-3; 14 bases match TRBD2. Germline V CDR1 and CDR2: SGHRS, YFSETQ. The length of the CDR3 is 17 residues. The ends lost 2 bases at V and 5 bases at J; junction bases unmatched: 7. CDR3 nucleotide sequence: TGCGCCAGCAGCTTTACGCGACTAGCGGGGGGGTTAGATACGCAGTATTTT. This translates into CASSFTRLAGGLDTQYF.

CDR3 amino acids: CASSYDTSGPQETQYF. DNA of the CDR3: TGTGCCAGCAGTTACGACACTAGCGGACCTCAAGAGACCCAGTACTTC. The chain couples TRBV6-6 to TRBJ2-5, with TRBD2 matching 8 bases. V was pared by 2 bases and J by 2 bases, with 7 bases of the junction left unmatched. Germline lookup yields CDR1 MNHNY and CDR2 SVGAGI (reference sequence). CDR3 length: 16 amino acids.